These T cell receptor beta chains were read from a single sample in a study of cytomegalovirus exposure and HLA in healthy donors. Profiled with immunoSEQ multiplex PCR; TCRdb holds only in-frame clones, not every one. In the table there are around 75,000 clones, about 84% of which are singletons. Sequencing was performed on PBMCs. The receptor source for this set is a man aged 35 to 55 in good health and CMV-seronegative. Both conserved end residues are part of each CDR3. The D gene is left open where the match is weak. Size values are once, few and many counts, or a class for expanded clones, and some rows have none.

j_call v_call d_call clone_size cdr3_nt cdr3_aa
TRBJ1-3 TRBV21-1 . few TGTGCCAGCAGCAAAGAGGGGCGGGGAGGAAACACCATATATTTT CASSKEGRGGNTIYF
TRBJ2-7 TRBV7-3 . . TGTGCCAGCAGCTTAACTATGTCTCCAGGGAACGAGCAGTACTTC CASSLTMSPGNEQYF
TRBJ1-6 TRBV20-1 . . TGCAGTGCTAGAGATTCGGTCCTCCACTTT CSARDSVLHF
TRBJ1-1 TRBV7-9 . . TGTGCCAGCAGCTTGGCGGTCACTGAAGCTTTCTTT CASSLAVTEAFF
TRBJ2-1 TRBV6-6 . . TGTGCCAGCAGTTACTCAAAACGGGATACCTACAATGAGCAGTTCTTC CASSYSKRDTYNEQFF
TRBJ1-5 TRBV6-5 . . TGTGCCAGCACCCGGACACCTTATAGCAATCAGCCCCAGCATTTT CASTRTPYSNQPQHF
TRBJ1-6 TRBV27 . . TGTGCCAGCAGTTGGCAGGCGGGGGTTAATTCACCCCTCCACTTT CASSWQAGVNSPLHF
TRBJ2-3 TRBV5-4 TRBD2 . TGTGCCAGCAGCTTGGGAACGGGGGGGCCAAATACGCAGTATTTT CASSLGTGGPNTQYF
TRBJ1-2 TRBV5-1 . . TGCGCCAGCAGCTTGTCAGAAGGGAGGTATGGCTACACCTTC CASSLSEGRYGYTF
TRBJ2-1 TRBV10-3 . few TGTGCCATCAGTGAGTCGACTGTGAGAAATGAGCAGTTCTTC CAISESTVRNEQFF
TRBJ2-7 TRBV6-6 . . TGTGCCAGCACCACCAGGGGCGGATCCTACGAGCAGTACTTC CASTTRGGSYEQYF
TRBJ1-1 TRBV11-2 . . TGTGCCAGCAGCTTGAGGGAGAACACTGAAGCTTTCTTT CASSLRENTEAFF
TRBJ1-4 TRBV5-1 TRBD1 . TGCGCCAGCAGAGACAGGGTGGATGAAAAACTGTTTTTT CASRDRVDEKLFF
TRBJ2-3 TRBV5-1 . . TGCGCCAGCAGCTTGAACAGGGTGGCAGATACGCAGTATTTT CASSLNRVADTQYF
TRBJ1-6 TRBV14 . . TGTGCCAGCAGCCAATCCCAAAATTCACCCCTCCACTTT CASSQSQNSPLHF
TRBJ2-7 TRBV11-2 TRBD1 . TGTGCCAGCAGCCTACGGCGACAGGGGGCAGGGTACGAGCAGTACTTC CASSLRRQGAGYEQYF
TRBJ1-1 TRBV29-1 . . TGCAGCGTTGAATCAGGGCCGGACACTGAAGCTTTCTTT CSVESGPDTEAFF
TRBJ2-1 TRBV27 . . TGTGCCAGCAGTTTGACAAATTACAATGAGCAGTTCTTC CASSLTNYNEQFF
TRBJ2-7 TRBV10-3 TRBD1 . TGTGCCATCAGCAATTCGGGGACAGAATACGAGCAGTACTTC CAISNSGTEYEQYF
TRBJ2-7 TRBV2 . . TGTGCCAGCAGCTTAGACAGCCTCGAGCAGTACTTC CASSLDSLEQYF
TRBJ2-3 TRBV6-1 TRBD2 few TGTGCCAGCAGTGAACTAGCGGGGGGGCCAGATACGCAGTATTTT CASSELAGGPDTQYF
TRBJ2-5 TRBV7-6 . . TGTGCCAGCAGCTACGACAGGTCAGAAGAGACCCAGTACTTC CASSYDRSEETQYF
TRBJ1-2 TRBV30 . . TGTGCCTGGAGTGTACCAACAGTTTTCTATGGCTACACCTTC CAWSVPTVFYGYTF
TRBJ1-5 TRBV7-2 TRBD1 . TGTGCCAGCAGCTTATTGGTGACAGGGAGTCAGCCCCAGCATTTT CASSLLVTGSQPQHF
TRBJ1-1 TRBV4-3 TRBD1 . TGCGCCAGCAGCCCCCAACAGGGGAAGACTGAAGCTTTCTTT CASSPQQGKTEAFF
TRBJ1-5 TRBV7-9 TRBD1 . TGTTCCAGCAGCTCAACCGGGACAGCCTCCAATCAGCCCCAGCATTTT CSSSSTGTASNQPQHF
TRBJ2-3 TRBV19 TRBD1 . TGTGCCAGTAGCGCAAGACAGGGCCGCACAGATACGCAGTATTTT CASSARQGRTDTQYF
TRBJ1-6 TRBV2 TRBD1 . TGTGCCAGCAGTGAAGCGCTCGGGGGACAGGAAAATTCACCCCTCCACTTT CASSEALGGQENSPLHF
TRBJ1-1 TRBV7-6 TRBD1 . TGTGCCAGCAGCTTAGAGGGGGCTTGGGGGAACACTGAAGCTTTCTTT CASSLEGAWGNTEAFF
TRBJ2-7 TRBV10-2 . . TGCGCCAGCACCCCCGGGAGCTACGAGCAGTACTTC CASTPGSYEQYF
TRBJ2-7 TRBV30 . . TGTGCCTGGGATCGTGGGGCGCGGTGGGAGCAGTACTTC CAWDRGARWEQYF
TRBJ2-1 TRBV30 . once TGTGCCTGGAGTGGAGGGGGGGTAAGGAATGAGCAGTTCTTC CAWSGGGVRNEQFF
TRBJ1-1 TRBV6-5 . . TGTGCCACCCGAAAGGCGGGGACTGAAGCTTTCTTT CATRKAGTEAFF
TRBJ2-7 TRBV21-1 . . TGTGCCAGCAGCAAAAAAGGGAGGGACAGGGGGCGATACGAGCAGTACTTC CASSKKGRDRGRYEQYF
TRBJ1-4 TRBV7-8 . . TGTGCCAGCAGCTTATCACGATCCAGGGCGAGTGAAAAACTGTTTTTT CASSLSRSRASEKLFF
TRBJ2-7 TRBV19 TRBD1 . TGTGCCAGCGGGGACAGACCCTACGAGCAGTACTTC CASGDRPYEQYF
TRBJ2-7 TRBV4-2 TRBD2 . TGTGCCAGCAGCCAAGGGGGGGCGGGGGGCCAATCCTACGAGCAGTACTTC CASSQGGAGGQSYEQYF
TRBJ1-2 TRBV21-1 . . TGTGCCAGCAGCCCTACTTCAGGGGCTAGTGATGGCTACACCTTC CASSPTSGASDGYTF
TRBJ1-6 TRBV9 TRBD1 . TGTGCCAGCAGCGTCGGACAGGGCGAGGAACCCCTCCACTTT CASSVGQGEEPLHF
TRBJ1-5 TRBV19 TRBD1 . TGTGCCAGTAGTATGGGACAGAGTAGCAATCAGCCCCAGCATTTT CASSMGQSSNQPQHF
TRBJ2-5 TRBV4-2 . . TGTGCCAGCAGCAATGGAGCCCAAGAGACCCAGTACTTC CASSNGAQETQYF
TRBJ1-2 TRBV7-2 . . TGTGCCAGCAGCTTAAATAAAGGGGACTATGGCTACACCTTC CASSLNKGDYGYTF
TRBJ1-4 TRBV30 . . TGTGCCGGAGCACAGGGACATAATGAAAAACTGTTTTTT CAGAQGHNEKLFF
TRBJ2-7 TRBV7-9 TRBD2 . TGTGCCAGCAGCCCGGGGGGGCAGGGAAAGAACGAGCAGTACTTC CASSPGGQGKNEQYF
TRBJ1-2 TRBV5-1 . . TGCGCCAGCAGCTTGGAGGCCTCAGCCAGGGGCTACACCTTC CASSLEASARGYTF
TRBJ2-4 TRBV5-4 . . TGTGCCAGCAGCCAGGGACTGTCCGGGGACATTCAGTACTTC CASSQGLSGDIQYF
TRBJ2-7 TRBV5-6 TRBD1 once TGTGCCAGCAGCTGGGCCGGACAGGCGCGGATGGGCCTCTACGAGCAGTACTTC CASSWAGQARMGLYEQYF
TRBJ1-3 TRBV4-1 TRBD1 . TGCGCCAGCTCCTCGGGACAGGGGTCAAACACCATATATTTT CASSSGQGSNTIYF
TRBJ2-5 TRBV7-2 . . TGTGCCAGCCTACCGACGAGGGCTAGCCCGGAGACCCAGTACTTC CASLPTRASPETQYF
TRBJ2-5 TRBV2 TRBD2 . TGTGCCAGCAGTGATCGGGGGGGCCAAGAGACCCAGTACTTC CASSDRGGQETQYF
TRBJ2-7 TRBV19 . . TGTGCCGGTAGCAGGCCTGGGAGCAGGGGCGAGCAGTACTTC CAGSRPGSRGEQYF
TRBJ1-3 TRBV28 TRBD1 . TGTGCCAGCAGTCTGGACAGGGTGGTGGGGATATCTAGAAACACCATATATTTT CASSLDRVVGISRNTIYF
TRBJ1-1 TRBV5-5 . . TGTGCCAGCAGCGTGGTCGGGGGGAGCGACACTGAAGCTTTCTTT CASSVVGGSDTEAFF